This record concerns one TCR beta chain sequence. Its specificity is not known. This sample is drawn from a study of regulatory dendritic cells for organ transplantation. General study points: Among resting subsets, memory CD8+ cells contained the most alloreactive clonotypes. Considerable individual heterogeneity was seen in alloreactive memory CD8+ T cells.

The CDR3 contains 16 residues. Trimming took off 4 bases at V and 11 bases at J, with 24 bases between the two ends. Assay: immunoSEQ multiplex PCR; the TCRdb copy retains only in-frame clones and omits some. The table lists 25,000 to 35,000 clones, roughly 79% of them singletons. FACS sorted CD4+ or CD8+ T cells into CD45RA+ naive and CD45RO+ memory. The TCR was taken from a human donor in good health. The chain couples TRBV7-1 to TRBJ1-5; a weak D match, TRBD1 (6 bases). TRBV7-1 is an ORF, and what it does is uncertain. Sequenced sample: memory CD4+ T cells from blood. As to subset: CD45RO+ memory T cells. CDR3 DNA sequence: TGTGCCAGCAGCTTTTGGGCAGGGGCCGGAGCGTCGGCCCAGCATTTT. This sequence encodes CASSFWAGAGASAQHF.